Listed below are T cell receptor beta chains from one sample, sequenced in a study of tissue T cells after allogeneic stem cell transplantation. Generated by immunoSEQ multiplex PCR, the TCRdb table keeps only in-frame clones and is missing some. The top ten hold about 3.8% of the sample, which has 42,000 or so clones, around 90% seen once. The sample was blood, taken before transplantation. These receptors were taken from a woman aged 35-75 years who later had graft-versus-host disease after an allogeneic stem cell transplant. The CDR3 runs from the conserved cysteine through the conserved F or W. D genes are given only for firm matches. The size field is filled for only some rows; it gives once, few, many or a size class.

v_gene: TRBV29-1
d_gene: TRBD1
j_gene: TRBJ2-7
abundance: NA
CDR3nt: TGCAGCGTTTGGACAGGGAGCTCCTACGAGCAGTACTTC
CDR3aa: CSVWTGSSYEQYF

v_gene: TRBV4-3
d_gene: TRBD1
j_gene: TRBJ2-1
abundance: NA
CDR3nt: TGCGCCAGCAGCCACTTAACAGGGGGCGGTAGGAATGAGCAGTTCTTC
CDR3aa: CASSHLTGGGRNEQFF

v_gene: TRBV29-1
d_gene: TRBD1
j_gene: TRBJ2-7
abundance: NA
CDR3nt: TGCAGCGTTGCAGGGACAGGGAACTCCTACGAGCAGTACTTC
CDR3aa: CSVAGTGNSYEQYF

v_gene: TRBV19
d_gene: TRBD1
j_gene: TRBJ2-7
abundance: NA
CDR3nt: TGTGCCAGTAGCAGGGAAAGACAGGGGCACTCCTACGAGCAGTACTTC
CDR3aa: CASSRERQGHSYEQYF

v_gene: TRBV28
d_gene: NA
j_gene: TRBJ1-1
abundance: once
CDR3nt: TGTGCCAGCAGTCGCCGTCAGGGCACTGAAGCTTTCTTT
CDR3aa: CASSRRQGTEAFF

v_gene: TRBV28
d_gene: TRBD1
j_gene: TRBJ2-7
abundance: NA
CDR3nt: TGTGCCAGCAGAGAAACTACAGGGGCACCCCGCTTC
CDR3aa: CASRETTGAPRF

v_gene: TRBV7-3
d_gene: TRBD2
j_gene: TRBJ2-3
abundance: NA
CDR3nt: TGTGCCAGCAGCTTAATCGGCGGGAGGGCGGGAGATACGCAGTATTTT
CDR3aa: CASSLIGGRAGDTQYF

v_gene: TRBV7-6
d_gene: TRBD1
j_gene: TRBJ2-7
abundance: NA
CDR3nt: TGTGCCAGCAGCCATAACCGGGACAGTAGCTCCTACGAGCAGTACTTC
CDR3aa: CASSHNRDSSSYEQYF

v_gene: TRBV7-2
d_gene: NA
j_gene: TRBJ1-2
abundance: NA
CDR3nt: TGTGCCAGCAGCCCCCGGGACCGCTTAAGGGGCTACACCTTC
CDR3aa: CASSPRDRLRGYTF

v_gene: TRBV6-5
d_gene: NA
j_gene: TRBJ1-4
abundance: NA
CDR3nt: TGTGCCAGCAGGGGGAAGAGAGAAAAACTGTTTTTT
CDR3aa: CASRGKREKLFF

v_gene: TRBV6-6
d_gene: NA
j_gene: TRBJ2-3
abundance: NA
CDR3nt: TGTGCCAGCAGTTATCTCTCCACAGATACGCAGTATTTT
CDR3aa: CASSYLSTDTQYF

v_gene: TRBV6-2/TRBV6-3
d_gene: NA
j_gene: TRBJ2-1
abundance: NA
CDR3nt: TGTGCCAGCAGCCTCGGAGGGCCGACGAATGAGCAGTTCTTC
CDR3aa: CASSLGGPTNEQFF

v_gene: TRBV28
d_gene: NA
j_gene: TRBJ1-2
abundance: NA
CDR3nt: TGTGCCAGCAGTTTAGGTCCGGTAATCTCCTTCTATGGCTACACCTTC
CDR3aa: CASSLGPVISFYGYTF

v_gene: TRBV10-1
d_gene: NA
j_gene: TRBJ2-3
abundance: NA
CDR3nt: TGCGCCAGCAGTGGAGGGCAGAGTTTAGGCACAGATACGCAGTATTTT
CDR3aa: CASSGGQSLGTDTQYF

v_gene: TRBV7-2
d_gene: TRBD1
j_gene: TRBJ1-2
abundance: few
CDR3nt: TGTGCCAGCAGCCCCGGACAGGCTGGGTTGAACTATGGCTACACCTTC
CDR3aa: CASSPGQAGLNYGYTF

v_gene: TRBV5-1
d_gene: TRBD2
j_gene: TRBJ2-3
abundance: NA
CDR3nt: TGCGCCAGCAGCTTGGGATTAGCGGGGCGCACAGATACGCAGTATTTT
CDR3aa: CASSLGLAGRTDTQYF

v_gene: TRBV23-1
d_gene: NA
j_gene: TRBJ2-7
abundance: few
CDR3nt: TGCGCCAGCAGTCACTTGTGCAGCTCCTACGAGCAGTACTTC
CDR3aa: CASSHLCSSYEQYF

v_gene: TRBV14
d_gene: TRBD1
j_gene: TRBJ2-7
abundance: NA
CDR3nt: TGTGCCAGCAGCCAAGTAACTGGGACAGCGACCTACGAGCAGTACTTC
CDR3aa: CASSQVTGTATYEQYF

v_gene: TRBV5-4
d_gene: NA
j_gene: TRBJ2-7
abundance: NA
CDR3nt: TGTGCCAGCAGCTTGTTGCCGGACTCCGACGAGCAGTACTTC
CDR3aa: CASSLLPDSDEQYF

v_gene: TRBV30
d_gene: NA
j_gene: TRBJ1-2
abundance: NA
CDR3nt: TGTGCCTGGAGTGTACTTGGCGGCTATGGCTACACCTTC
CDR3aa: CAWSVLGGYGYTF

v_gene: TRBV13
d_gene: TRBD2
j_gene: TRBJ2-2
abundance: once
CDR3nt: TGTGCCAGCAGCTTAGGCCTTGCGGGAGCTGGAACCGGGGAGCTGTTTTTT
CDR3aa: CASSLGLAGAGTGELFF

v_gene: TRBV6-1
d_gene: NA
j_gene: TRBJ1-6
abundance: NA
CDR3nt: TGTGCCAGCAGTGAAGCCCTAAGGGTCAGGGTTGCACCCCTCCACTTT
CDR3aa: CASSEALRVRVAPLHF

v_gene: TRBV7-2
d_gene: NA
j_gene: TRBJ1-1
abundance: once
CDR3nt: TGTGCCAGCAGCTTAGATCCGGGCGGAAATAGGAACACTGAAGCTTTCTTT
CDR3aa: CASSLDPGGNRNTEAFF

v_gene: TRBV27
d_gene: TRBD1
j_gene: TRBJ1-4
abundance: NA
CDR3nt: TGTGCCAGCAGTTATAGGGCGTCCGGGACAGCTAATGAAAAACTGTTTTTT
CDR3aa: CASSYRASGTANEKLFF